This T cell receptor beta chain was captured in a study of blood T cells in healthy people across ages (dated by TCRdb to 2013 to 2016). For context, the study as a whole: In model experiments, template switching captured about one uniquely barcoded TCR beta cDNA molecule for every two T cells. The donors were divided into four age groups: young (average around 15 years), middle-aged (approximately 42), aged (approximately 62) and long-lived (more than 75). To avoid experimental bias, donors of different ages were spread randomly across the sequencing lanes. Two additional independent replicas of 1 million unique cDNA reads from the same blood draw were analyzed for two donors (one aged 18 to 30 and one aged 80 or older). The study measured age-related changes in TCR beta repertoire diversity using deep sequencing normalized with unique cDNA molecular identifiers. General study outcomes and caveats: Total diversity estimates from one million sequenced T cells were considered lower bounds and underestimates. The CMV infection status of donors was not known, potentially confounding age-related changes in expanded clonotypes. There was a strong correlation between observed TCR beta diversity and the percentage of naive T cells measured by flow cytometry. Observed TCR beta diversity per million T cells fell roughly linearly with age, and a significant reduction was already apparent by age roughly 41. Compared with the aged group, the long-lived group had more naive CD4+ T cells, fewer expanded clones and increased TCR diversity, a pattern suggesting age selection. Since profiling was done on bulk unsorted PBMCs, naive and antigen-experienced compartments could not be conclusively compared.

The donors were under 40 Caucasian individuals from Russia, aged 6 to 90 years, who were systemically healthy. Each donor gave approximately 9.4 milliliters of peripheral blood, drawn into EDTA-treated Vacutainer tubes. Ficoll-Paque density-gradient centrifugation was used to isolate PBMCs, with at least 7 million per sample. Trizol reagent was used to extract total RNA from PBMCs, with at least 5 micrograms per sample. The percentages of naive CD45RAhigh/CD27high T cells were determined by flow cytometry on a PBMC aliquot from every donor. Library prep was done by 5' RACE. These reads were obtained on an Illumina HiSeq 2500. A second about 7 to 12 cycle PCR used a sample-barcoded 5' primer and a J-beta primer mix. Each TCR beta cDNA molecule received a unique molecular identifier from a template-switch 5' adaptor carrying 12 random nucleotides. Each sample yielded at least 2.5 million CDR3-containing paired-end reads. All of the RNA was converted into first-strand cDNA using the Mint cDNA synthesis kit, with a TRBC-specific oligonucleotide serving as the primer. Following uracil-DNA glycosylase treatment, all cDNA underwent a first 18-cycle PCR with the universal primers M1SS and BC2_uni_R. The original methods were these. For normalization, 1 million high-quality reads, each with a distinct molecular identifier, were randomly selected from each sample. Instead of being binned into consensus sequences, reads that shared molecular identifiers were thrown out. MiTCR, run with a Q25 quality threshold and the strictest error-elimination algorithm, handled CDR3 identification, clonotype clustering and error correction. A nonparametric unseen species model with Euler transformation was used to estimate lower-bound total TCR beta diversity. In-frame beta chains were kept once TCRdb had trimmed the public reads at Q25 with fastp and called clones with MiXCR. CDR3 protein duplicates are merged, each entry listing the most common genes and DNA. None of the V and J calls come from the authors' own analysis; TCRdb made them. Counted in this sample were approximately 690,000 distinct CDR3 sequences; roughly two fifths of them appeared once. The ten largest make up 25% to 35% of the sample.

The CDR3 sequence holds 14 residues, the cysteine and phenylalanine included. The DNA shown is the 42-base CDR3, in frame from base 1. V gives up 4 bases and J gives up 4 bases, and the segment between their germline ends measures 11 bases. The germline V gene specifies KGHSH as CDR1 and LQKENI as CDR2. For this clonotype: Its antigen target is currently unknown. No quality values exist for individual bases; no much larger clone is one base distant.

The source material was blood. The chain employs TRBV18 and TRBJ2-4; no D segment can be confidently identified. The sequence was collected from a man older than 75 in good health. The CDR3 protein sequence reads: CASSLDIEKNIQYF. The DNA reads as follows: TGTGCCAGCTCACTTGACATCGAGAAAAACATTCAGTACTTC.